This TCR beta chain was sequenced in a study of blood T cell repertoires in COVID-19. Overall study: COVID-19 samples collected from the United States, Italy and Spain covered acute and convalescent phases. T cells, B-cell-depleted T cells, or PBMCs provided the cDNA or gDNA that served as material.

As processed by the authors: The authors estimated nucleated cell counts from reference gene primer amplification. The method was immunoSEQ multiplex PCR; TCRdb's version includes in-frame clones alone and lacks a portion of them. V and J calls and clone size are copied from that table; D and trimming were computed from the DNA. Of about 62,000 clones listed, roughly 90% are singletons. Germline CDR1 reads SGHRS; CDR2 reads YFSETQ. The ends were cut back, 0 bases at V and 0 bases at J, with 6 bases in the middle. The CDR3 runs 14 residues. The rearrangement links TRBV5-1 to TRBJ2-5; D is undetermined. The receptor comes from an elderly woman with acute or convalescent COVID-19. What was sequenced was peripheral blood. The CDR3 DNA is TGCGCCAGCAGCTTGGACTCGTACCAAGAGACCCAGTACTTC. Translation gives CASSLDSYQETQYF. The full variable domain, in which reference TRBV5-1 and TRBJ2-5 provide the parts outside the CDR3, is KAGVTQTPRYLIKTRGQQVTLSCSPISGHRSVSWYQQTPGQGLQFLFEYFSETQRNKGNFPGRFSGRQFSNSRSEMNVSTLELGDSALYLCASSLDSYQETQYFGPGTRLLVL.